This TCR beta chain was captured by sequencing in a study of blood T cell repertoires in COVID-19. Looking at the study overall: Whether acute or convalescent, the COVID-19 samples came from the United States, Italy and Spain. The analysed material was cDNA or gDNA that came from T cells, B-cell-depleted T cells, or PBMCs.

In the source study's methods: The authors estimated nucleated cell counts from reference gene primer amplification. Method: immunoSEQ multiplex PCR; TCRdb's copy keeps in-frame clones and lacks some. For V, J and clone size, that table is used; D and trimming come from the DNA. The profile shows some 100,000 clones, approximately 87% of them singletons. The CDR3 extends over 16 amino acids. V lost 4 bases, J lost 10 bases, and 12 bases stayed unmatched. Looked up from germline, CDR1 is SGHAT and CDR2 is FQNNGV. The source is a woman under 40 with acute or convalescent COVID-19. V gene TRBV11-2 combines with J gene TRBJ1-6; 8 nucleotides align to TRBD1. Material: peripheral blood. In DNA form, the CDR3 reads TGTGCCAGCAGCTACTCGACAGGGGTGGAAGGATCACCCCTCCACTTT. Amino acid sequence: CASSYSTGVEGSPLHF.